This TCR beta chain is from a study of T-cell memory formation after mild COVID-19 (dated by TCRdb to about 2021). In the study overall: TCR sequence clusters from the two donors were found to be largely donor specific. The cohort was made up of two young adult volunteers, one female and one male, who were previously healthy. Longitudinal TCRalpha and TCRbeta repertoire sequencing tracked T-cell clones expanding and contracting after mild COVID-19 in two donors. The study at large found these results: Contracting CD4+ clones were located mainly in the CM and EM memory subsets, whereas CD8+ clones were found to be enriched in EMRA. Clones that contracted from day 15 to 85 showed balanced CD4/CD8 phenotypes, whereas a second wave of clones that expanded from day 15 to 37 leaned towards CD4+. Only two mild cases were covered by the study, and larger cohorts that include severe cases with pre-infection samples were considered necessary. Some responding clones were found in pre-infection memory, which suggests that pre-existing cross-reactive memory T cells took part in the SARS-CoV-2 response. SARS-CoV-2 specificity was not confirmed for the second-wave clones peaking on day 37.

PBMCs were isolated by Ficoll-Paque density gradient centrifugation. The sample was run on an Illumina NovaSeq 6000. cDNA libraries for TCRalpha and TCRbeta were prepared by 5'RACE using constant-segment primers, with sample barcodes and unique molecular identifiers added. Trizol reagent was used to extract RNA from every sample. Amplification of the libraries took two PCR steps, and the second step added a second sample barcode plus Illumina TruSeq adapters. Libraries were sequenced on an Illumina NovaSeq with 2 x 150 bp paired-end reads. For the original study's pipeline: Demultiplexing of reads and collapsing into UMI-guided consensus sequences were performed with migec v1.2.7. Using mixcr v2.1.11, UMI consensuses were aligned to TRA and TRB V and J templates and then assembled into clonotypes. A clonotype was counted as expanded or contracted only if both edgeR and NoisET called the change significant, with noise models trained on biological replicates. edgeR calls used a false discovery rate-adjusted p below 0.01 and a log2 fold-change threshold of 1. As an exploratory analysis of dynamics, max-normalized trajectories of the 1000 most abundant clonotypes were examined with PCA combined with hierarchical clustering. Separately sequenced CD4+ and CD8+ repertoires were used to assign a CD4 or CD8 phenotype to each responding clone. TCRdb took the public reads, trimmed them with fastp at Q25, ran MiXCR for clone calling and kept in-frame beta chains. Every distinct CDR3 protein forms one entry, paired with its most common genes and DNA. In this record, the V and J calls reflect TCRdb's handling and not the investigators' own analysis. The sample data list about 410,000 distinct CDR3 sequences, and roughly 18% of these were observed just once. Under 25% of the sample lies in the top ten.

This clonotype was seen a few times. Its antigen is still unknown. Within one base of it there is no much larger clone, and no base qualities were kept. Inclusive of the bounding cysteine and phenylalanine, the CDR3 is 12 residues long. Only the CDR3 DNA is retained, 36 bases long and in frame from the first base. The germline V gene provides CDR1 SNHLY and CDR2 FYNNEI. V and J are truncated by 3 bases and 9 bases respectively, leaving an intervening sequence of 12 bases. The sample consisted of PBMCs or a T cell subset sorted from them (not recorded which). This receptor was identified in a man between 18 and 35 years old who had mild COVID-19 (a few samples of this study predate the infection). The sample titles of this study are shuffled in the database, so cell type and time point are left out; the donor was told from shared clones. Rearrangement joined TRBV2 to TRBJ2-7, with the D assignment possibly TRBD1 or TRBD2, given 6 matching bases for each. The CDR3 loop reads CASSERGAGQYF. The DNA sequence is as follows: TGTGCCAGCAGTGAGAGGGGGGCCGGGCAGTACTTC. Full variable domain (CDR3 extended with the reference TRBV2 and TRBJ2-7 proteins): EPEVTQTPSHQVTQMGQEVILRCVPISNHLYFYWYRQILGQKVEFLVSFYNNEISEKSEIFDDQFSVERPDGSNFTLKIRSTKLEDSAMYFCASSERGAGQYFGPGTRLTVT.